Reported below is one T cell receptor beta chain. The antigen is undetermined. This record comes from a study of shared clonotypes between healthy human individuals. For the study at large: CD4 naive and memory got three plates each, CD8 naive two, CD8 memory one.

The repertoire was sequenced with immunoSEQ multiplex PCR; TCRdb's copy has only in-frame clones and lacks some. The table records around 700,000 clones, 74% of them present only once. Study results and caveats: Naive subsets typically showed greater estimated richness than memory subsets. Generation probabilities were higher for clonotypes shared across all four sorted-subset donors than for unshared ones. A few donors shared approximately 5% of their naive CD4 clonotypes.

Trimming took 1 base from V and 11 from J; bases not matched to a gene: 10. Germline loops: CDR1 MNHEY, CDR2 SVGAGI. This CDR3 has 16 amino acids. The sequencing sample was made of memory CD4+ T cells sorted from blood. Indicated subset: CD45RA-negative fraction. This TCR came from a woman aged 30 to 39 in good health. This chain connects TRBV6-5 to TRBJ2-7; 14 nucleotides agree with TRBD2. This chain's CDR3 is CASSYYGTSGSSKEYF. The CDR3 nucleotides are TGTGCCAGCAGTTACTACGGGACTAGCGGGAGTAGTAAGGAGTACTTC.